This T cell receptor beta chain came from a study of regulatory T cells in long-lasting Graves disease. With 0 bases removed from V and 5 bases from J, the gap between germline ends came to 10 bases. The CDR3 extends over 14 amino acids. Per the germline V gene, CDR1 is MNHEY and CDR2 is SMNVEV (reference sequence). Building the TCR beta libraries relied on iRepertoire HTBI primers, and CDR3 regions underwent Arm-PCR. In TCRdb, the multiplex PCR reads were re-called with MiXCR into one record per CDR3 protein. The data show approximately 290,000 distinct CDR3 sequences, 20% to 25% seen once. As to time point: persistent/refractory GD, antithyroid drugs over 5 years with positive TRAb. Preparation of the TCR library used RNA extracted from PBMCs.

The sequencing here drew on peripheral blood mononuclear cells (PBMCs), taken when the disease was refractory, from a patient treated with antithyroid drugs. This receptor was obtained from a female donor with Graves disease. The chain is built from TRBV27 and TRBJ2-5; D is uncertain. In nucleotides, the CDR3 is TGTGCCAGCAGTTTATCGGGCGAGCCGGAGACCCAGTACTTC. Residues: CASSLSGEPETQYF.